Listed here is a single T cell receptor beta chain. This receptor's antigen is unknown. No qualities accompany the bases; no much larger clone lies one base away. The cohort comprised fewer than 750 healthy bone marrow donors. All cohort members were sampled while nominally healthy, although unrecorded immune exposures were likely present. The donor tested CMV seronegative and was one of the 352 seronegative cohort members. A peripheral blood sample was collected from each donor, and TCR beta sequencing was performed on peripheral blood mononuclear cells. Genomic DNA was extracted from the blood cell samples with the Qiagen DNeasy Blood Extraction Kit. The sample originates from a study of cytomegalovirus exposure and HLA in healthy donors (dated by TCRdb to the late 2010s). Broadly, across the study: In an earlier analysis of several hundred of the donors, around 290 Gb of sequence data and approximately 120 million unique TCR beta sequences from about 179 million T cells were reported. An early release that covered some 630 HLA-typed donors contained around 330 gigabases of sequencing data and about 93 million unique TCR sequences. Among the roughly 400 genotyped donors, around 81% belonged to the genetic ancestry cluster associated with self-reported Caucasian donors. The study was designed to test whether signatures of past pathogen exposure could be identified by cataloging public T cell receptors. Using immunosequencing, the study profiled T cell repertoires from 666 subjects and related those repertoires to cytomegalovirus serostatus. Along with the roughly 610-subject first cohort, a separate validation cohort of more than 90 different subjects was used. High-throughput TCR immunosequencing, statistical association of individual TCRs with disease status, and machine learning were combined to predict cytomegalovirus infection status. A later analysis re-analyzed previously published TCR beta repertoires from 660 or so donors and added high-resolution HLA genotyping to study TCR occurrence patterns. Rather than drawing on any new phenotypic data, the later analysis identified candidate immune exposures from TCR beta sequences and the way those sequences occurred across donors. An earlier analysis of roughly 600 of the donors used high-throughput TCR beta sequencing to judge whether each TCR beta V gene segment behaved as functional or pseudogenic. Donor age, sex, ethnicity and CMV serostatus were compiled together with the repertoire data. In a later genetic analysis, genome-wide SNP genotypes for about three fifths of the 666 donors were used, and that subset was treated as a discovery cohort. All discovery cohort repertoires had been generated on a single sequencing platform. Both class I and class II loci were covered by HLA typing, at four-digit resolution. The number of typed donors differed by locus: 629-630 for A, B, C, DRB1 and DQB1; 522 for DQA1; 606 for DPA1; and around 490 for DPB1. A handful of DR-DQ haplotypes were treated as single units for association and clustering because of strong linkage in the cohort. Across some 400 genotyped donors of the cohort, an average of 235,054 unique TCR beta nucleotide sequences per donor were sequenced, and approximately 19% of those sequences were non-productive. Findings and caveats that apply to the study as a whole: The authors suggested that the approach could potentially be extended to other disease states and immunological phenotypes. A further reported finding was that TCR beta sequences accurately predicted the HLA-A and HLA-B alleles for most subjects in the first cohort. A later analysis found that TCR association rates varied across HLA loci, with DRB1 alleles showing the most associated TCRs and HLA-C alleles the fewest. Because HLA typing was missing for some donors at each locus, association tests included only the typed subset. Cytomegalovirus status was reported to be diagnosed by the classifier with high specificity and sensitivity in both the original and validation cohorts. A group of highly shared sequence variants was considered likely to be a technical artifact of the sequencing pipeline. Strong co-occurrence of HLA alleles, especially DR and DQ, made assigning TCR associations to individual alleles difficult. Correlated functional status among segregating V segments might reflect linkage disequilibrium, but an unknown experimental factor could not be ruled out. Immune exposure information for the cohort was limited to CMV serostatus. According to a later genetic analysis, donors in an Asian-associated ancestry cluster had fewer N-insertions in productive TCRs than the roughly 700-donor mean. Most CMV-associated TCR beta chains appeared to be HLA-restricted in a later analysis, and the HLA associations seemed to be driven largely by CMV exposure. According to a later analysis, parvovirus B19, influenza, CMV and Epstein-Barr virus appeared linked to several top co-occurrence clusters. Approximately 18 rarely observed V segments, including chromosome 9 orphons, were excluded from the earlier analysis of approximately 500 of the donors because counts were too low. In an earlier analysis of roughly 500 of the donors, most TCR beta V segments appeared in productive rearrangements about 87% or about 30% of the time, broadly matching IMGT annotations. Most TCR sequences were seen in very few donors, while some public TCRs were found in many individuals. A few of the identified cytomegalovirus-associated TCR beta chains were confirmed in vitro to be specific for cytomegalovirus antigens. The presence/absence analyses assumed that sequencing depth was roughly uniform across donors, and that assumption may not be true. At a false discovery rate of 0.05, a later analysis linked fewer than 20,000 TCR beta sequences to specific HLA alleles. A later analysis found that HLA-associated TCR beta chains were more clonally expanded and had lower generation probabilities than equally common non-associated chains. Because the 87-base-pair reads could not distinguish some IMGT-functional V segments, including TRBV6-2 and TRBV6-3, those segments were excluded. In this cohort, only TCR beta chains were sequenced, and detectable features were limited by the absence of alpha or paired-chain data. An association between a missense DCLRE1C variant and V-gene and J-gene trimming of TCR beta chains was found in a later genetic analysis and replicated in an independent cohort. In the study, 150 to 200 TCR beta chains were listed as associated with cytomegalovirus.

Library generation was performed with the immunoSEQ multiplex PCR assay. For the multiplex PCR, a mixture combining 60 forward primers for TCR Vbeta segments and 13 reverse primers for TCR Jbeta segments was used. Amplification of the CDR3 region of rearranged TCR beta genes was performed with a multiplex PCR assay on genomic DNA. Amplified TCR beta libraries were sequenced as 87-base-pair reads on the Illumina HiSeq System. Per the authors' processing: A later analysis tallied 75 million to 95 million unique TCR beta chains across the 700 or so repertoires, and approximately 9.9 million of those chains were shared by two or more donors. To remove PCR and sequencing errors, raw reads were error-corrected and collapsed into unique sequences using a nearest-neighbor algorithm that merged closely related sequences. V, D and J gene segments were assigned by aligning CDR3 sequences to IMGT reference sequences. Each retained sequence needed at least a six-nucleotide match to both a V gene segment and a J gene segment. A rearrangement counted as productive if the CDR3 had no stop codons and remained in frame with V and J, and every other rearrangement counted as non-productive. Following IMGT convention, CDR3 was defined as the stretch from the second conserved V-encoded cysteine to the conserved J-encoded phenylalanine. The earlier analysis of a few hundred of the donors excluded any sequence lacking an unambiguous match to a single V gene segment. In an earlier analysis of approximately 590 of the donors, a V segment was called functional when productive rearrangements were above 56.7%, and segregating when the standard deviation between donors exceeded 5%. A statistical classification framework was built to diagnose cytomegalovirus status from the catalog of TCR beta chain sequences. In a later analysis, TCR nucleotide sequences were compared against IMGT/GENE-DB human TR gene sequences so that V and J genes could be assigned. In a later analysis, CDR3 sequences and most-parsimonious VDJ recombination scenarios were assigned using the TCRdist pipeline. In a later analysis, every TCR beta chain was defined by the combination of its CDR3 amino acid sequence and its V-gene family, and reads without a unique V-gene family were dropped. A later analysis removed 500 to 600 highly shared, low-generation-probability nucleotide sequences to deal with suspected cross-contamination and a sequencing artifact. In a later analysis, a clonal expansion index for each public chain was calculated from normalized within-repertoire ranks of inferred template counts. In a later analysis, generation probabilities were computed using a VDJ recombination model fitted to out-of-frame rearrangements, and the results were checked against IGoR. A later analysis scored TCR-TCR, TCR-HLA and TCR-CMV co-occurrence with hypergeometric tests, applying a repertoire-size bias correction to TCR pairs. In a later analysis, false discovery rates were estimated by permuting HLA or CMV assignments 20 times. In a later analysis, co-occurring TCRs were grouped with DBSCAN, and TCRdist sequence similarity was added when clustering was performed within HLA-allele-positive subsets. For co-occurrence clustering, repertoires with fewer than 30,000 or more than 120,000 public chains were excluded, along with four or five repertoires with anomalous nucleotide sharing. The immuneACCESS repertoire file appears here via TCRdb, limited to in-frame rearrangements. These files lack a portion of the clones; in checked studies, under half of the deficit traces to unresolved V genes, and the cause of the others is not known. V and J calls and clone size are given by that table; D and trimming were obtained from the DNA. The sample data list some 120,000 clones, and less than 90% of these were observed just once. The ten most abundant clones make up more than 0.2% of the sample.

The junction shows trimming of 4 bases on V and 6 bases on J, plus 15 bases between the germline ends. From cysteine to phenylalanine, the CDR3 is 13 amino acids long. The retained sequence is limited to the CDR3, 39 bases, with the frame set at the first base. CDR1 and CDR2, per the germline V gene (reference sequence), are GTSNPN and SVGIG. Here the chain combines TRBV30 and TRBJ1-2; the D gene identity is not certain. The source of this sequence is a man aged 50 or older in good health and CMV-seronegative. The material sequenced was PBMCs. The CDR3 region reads CAWTPYTGNGYTF. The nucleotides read TGTGCCTGGACCCCTTATACGGGGAATGGCTACACCTTC.